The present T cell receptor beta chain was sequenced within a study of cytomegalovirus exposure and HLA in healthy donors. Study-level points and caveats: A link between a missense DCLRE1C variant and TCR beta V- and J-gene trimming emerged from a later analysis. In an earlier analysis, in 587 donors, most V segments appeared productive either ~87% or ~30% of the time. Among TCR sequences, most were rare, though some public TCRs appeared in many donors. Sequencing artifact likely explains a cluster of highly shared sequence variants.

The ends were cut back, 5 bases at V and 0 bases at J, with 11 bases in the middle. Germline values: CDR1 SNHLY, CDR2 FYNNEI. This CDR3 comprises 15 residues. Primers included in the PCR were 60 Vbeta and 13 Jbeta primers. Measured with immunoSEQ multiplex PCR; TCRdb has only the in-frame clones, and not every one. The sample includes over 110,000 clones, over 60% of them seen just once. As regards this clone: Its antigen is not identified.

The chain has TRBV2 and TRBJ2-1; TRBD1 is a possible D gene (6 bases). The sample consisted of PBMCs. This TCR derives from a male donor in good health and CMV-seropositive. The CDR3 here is CASSSTGSSYNEQFF. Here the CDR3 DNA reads TGTGCCAGCAGTTCCACAGGGAGCTCCTACAATGAGCAGTTCTTC. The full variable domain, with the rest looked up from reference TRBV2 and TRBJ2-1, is EPEVTQTPSHQVTQMGQEVILRCVPISNHLYFYWYRQILGQKVEFLVSFYNNEISEKSEIFDDQFSVERPDGSNFTLKIRSTKLEDSAMYFCASSSTGSSYNEQFFGPGTRLTVL.